A selection of T cell receptor beta chains follows, all from one sample in a study of a mutant IDH1 vaccine in newly diagnosed glioma. Antigens of these TCRs are unknown. Only in-frame clones appear in the TCRdb table, and some are missing; sequencing was by immunoSEQ multiplex PCR. The sample gives about 53,000 clones, approximately 79% of which show up once; over 7% is in the top ten. This specimen was PBMCs, taken from a glioma patient whose treatment included an IDH1 peptide vaccine. Source of these receptors: a woman in her fifties or sixties with glioma. Both conserved end residues are part of each CDR3. A D gene is named only where the DNA matches it firmly. Size is omitted from some rows. Given values are once, few, many or a class for expanded clones.

TRBJ1-1 | NA | TRBV29-1 | TRBD1 | CSVVRQGAGNTEAFF | TGCAGCGTTGTGCGGCAGGGGGCTGGGAACACTGAAGCTTTCTTT
TRBJ1-3 | NA | TRBV4-2 | TRBD1 | CASSQRITDRENTIYF | TGTGCCAGCAGTCAAAGGATTACGGACAGGGAAAACACCATATATTTT
TRBJ1-2 | once | TRBV5-6 | NA | CASSFLGTQVDEGYTF | TGTGCCAGCAGCTTTCTCGGGACACAGGTTGATGAGGGCTACACCTTC
TRBJ2-7 | once | TRBV9 | NA | CASSVEGHQSSYEQYF | TGTGCCAGCAGCGTAGAGGGACACCAAAGCTCCTACGAGCAGTACTTC
TRBJ1-1 | NA | TRBV5-4 | NA | CASPPLSTLEPEAFF | TGTGCCAGTCCTCCCCTATCGACCCTGGAGCCTGAAGCTTTCTTT
TRBJ1-2 | NA | TRBV30 | NA | CAWKITVNYGYTF | TGTGCCTGGAAAATAACGGTAAACTATGGCTACACCTTC
TRBJ1-2 | NA | TRBV6-5 | NA | CASSYSIRKGHYGYTF | TGTGCCAGCAGTTACTCGATTCGCAAGGGGCACTATGGCTACACCTTC
TRBJ1-2 | NA | TRBV6-4 | NA | CASSEGGTANYGYTF | TGTGCCAGCAGTGAGGGGGGCACAGCTAACTATGGCTACACCTTC
TRBJ2-7 | NA | TRBV6-5 | NA | CASSSQGSANYEQYF | TGTGCCAGCAGTTCCCAAGGGAGTGCAAACTACGAGCAGTACTTC
TRBJ1-1 | NA | TRBV29-1 | NA | CSVETDKMNTEAFF | TGCAGCGTTGAAACCGACAAGATGAACACTGAAGCTTTCTTT
TRBJ1-2 | NA | TRBV5-4 | TRBD1 | CASSLGSTGAYGYTF | TGTGCCAGCAGCTTGGGGTCGACAGGGGCCTATGGCTACACCTTC
TRBJ2-7 | NA | TRBV11-1 | NA | CASSPRGWVVEQYF | TGTGCCAGCAGCCCGAGGGGCTGGGTCGTAGAGCAGTACTTC
TRBJ2-1 | NA | TRBV6-1 | TRBD2 | CASSEGAGHNEQFF | TGTGCCAGCAGTGAGGGAGCGGGGCATAATGAGCAGTTCTTC
TRBJ1-3 | NA | TRBV15 | NA | CATSRPAFSGNTIYF | TGTGCCACCAGCAGGCCCGCCTTCTCTGGAAACACCATATATTTT
TRBJ1-6 | NA | TRBV15 | NA | CATSRDKGDNSPLHF | TGTGCCACCAGCAGAGATAAGGGGGATAATTCACCCCTCCACTTT
TRBJ2-3 | NA | TRBV5-6 | NA | CASSLERGDTQYF | TGTGCCAGCAGCTTAGAGAGGGGAGATACGCAGTATTTT
TRBJ2-7 | NA | TRBV2 | NA | CASSPTGTLTYEQYF | TGTGCCAGCAGTCCAACAGGGACCTTAACCTACGAGCAGTACTTC
TRBJ2-5 | NA | TRBV5-4 | TRBD1 | CASTLSGTGRRETQYF | TGTGCCAGCACCTTATCCGGGACAGGGAGAAGAGAGACCCAGTACTTC
TRBJ2-2 | NA | TRBV19 | TRBD2 | CASKSVGGGMSTGELFF | TGTGCCAGTAAGAGTGTGGGGGGGGGTATGAGCACCGGGGAGCTGTTTTTT
TRBJ1-4 | NA | TRBV5-1 | NA | CASSFGGAGEAKLFF | TGCGCCAGCAGCTTCGGGGGGGCAGGAGAGGCAAAACTGTTTTTT
TRBJ1-1 | once | TRBV7-9 | NA | CASSLAVGTRGGTEAFF | TGTGCCAGCAGCTTAGCAGTAGGAACAAGGGGTGGCACTGAAGCTTTCTTT
TRBJ1-1 | NA | TRBV7-2 | NA | CASSLGVTVSEEAFF | TGTGCCAGCAGCTTAGGGGTGACAGTGAGTGAGGAAGCTTTCTTT
TRBJ1-5 | NA | TRBV10-3 | NA | CAISVSGQDQPQHF | TGTGCCATCAGTGTTAGCGGGCAGGATCAGCCCCAGCATTTT
TRBJ1-4 | NA | TRBV7-9 | NA | CASSLGDIEKLFF | TGTGCCAGCAGCTTAGGGGACATTGAAAAACTGTTTTTT
TRBJ2-7 | NA | TRBV2 | NA | CASSVAVTYEQYF | TGTGCCAGCAGTGTCGCAGTAACCTACGAGCAGTACTTC
TRBJ2-3 | NA | TRBV19 | TRBD1 | CASSISGTGGITDTQYF | TGTGCCAGTAGTATATCCGGGACAGGGGGTATCACAGATACGCAGTATTTT
TRBJ2-7 | NA | TRBV5-4 | TRBD2 | CASSQTPSGGTYEQYF | TGTGCCAGCAGCCAGACTCCTAGCGGGGGTACCTACGAGCAGTACTTC
TRBJ1-2 | NA | TRBV27 | TRBD1 | CASSLSMTGIGYTF | TGTGCCAGCAGTTTATCCATGACAGGGATCGGCTACACCTTC
TRBJ1-5 | NA | TRBV6-1 | TRBD1 | CASSEVTGVRNNQPQHF | TGTGCCAGCAGTGAGGTGACAGGGGTCCGGAACAATCAGCCCCAGCATTTT
TRBJ1-1 | NA | TRBV5-1 | NA | CASSLEAVTSGEAFF | TGCGCCAGCAGCTTGGAGGCGGTCACCTCGGGTGAAGCTTTCTTT
TRBJ1-1 | NA | TRBV14 | NA | CASSQVGYTEAFF | TGTGCCAGCAGCCAAGTAGGTTACACTGAAGCTTTCTTT
TRBJ1-4 | NA | TRBV28 | NA | CASAGRPRPEKLFF | TGTGCCAGCGCCGGGCGCCCCCGGCCGGAAAAACTGTTTTTT
TRBJ2-3 | NA | TRBV6-5 | NA | CASRIGGASADTQYF | TGTGCCAGCAGAATAGGGGGAGCTAGTGCAGATACGCAGTATTTT
TRBJ2-7 | NA | TRBV7-2 | NA | CASSFVGEQYF | TGTGCCAGCAGTTTCGTGGGCGAGCAGTACTTC
TRBJ1-1 | NA | TRBV7-7 | TRBD1 | CASSSPRREARGTEAFF | TGTGCCAGCAGCTCTCCCCGCCGAGAGGCCAGGGGGACTGAAGCTTTCTTT
TRBJ2-7 | NA | TRBV7-2 | NA | CASSPLGTLSYEQYF | TGTGCCAGCAGCCCGCTCGGGACCCTCTCCTACGAGCAGTACTTC
TRBJ2-7 | NA | TRBV15 | NA | CATSRAGSREQYF | TGTGCCACCAGCAGGGCGGGATCGCGCGAGCAGTACTTC
TRBJ2-2 | NA | TRBV19 | TRBD1 | CASTLDRGFSGELFF | TGTGCCAGTACCCTGGACAGGGGATTCTCCGGGGAGCTGTTTTTT
TRBJ1-2 | NA | TRBV6-1 | NA | CASSVTQVNYGYTF | TGTGCCAGCAGTGTAACACAGGTTAACTATGGCTACACCTTC
TRBJ2-3 | NA | TRBV7-2 | TRBD2 | CASSRTSGGPTADTQYF | TGTGCCAGCAGTCGGACTAGCGGGGGGCCCACAGCAGATACGCAGTATTTT
TRBJ1-5 | NA | TRBV9 | NA | CASSTGPATNQPQHF | TGTGCCAGCAGCACTGGGCCAGCTACCAATCAGCCCCAGCATTTT
TRBJ1-2 | NA | TRBV13 | NA | CASSLGGRDYGYTF | TGTGCCAGCAGCTTAGGGGGCCGGGACTATGGCTACACCTTC
TRBJ1-1 | NA | TRBV10-3 | NA | CAISVGGVNTEAFF | TGTGCCATCAGTGTTGGGGGGGTGAACACTGAAGCTTTCTTT
TRBJ1-5 | NA | TRBV6-1 | NA | CASTTGVRPQHF | TGTGCCAGCACAACAGGCGTTAGACCCCAGCATTTT
TRBJ1-1 | NA | TRBV5-5 | NA | CASSPGPANTEAFF | TGTGCCAGCAGTCCTGGCCCGGCGAACACTGAAGCTTTCTTT